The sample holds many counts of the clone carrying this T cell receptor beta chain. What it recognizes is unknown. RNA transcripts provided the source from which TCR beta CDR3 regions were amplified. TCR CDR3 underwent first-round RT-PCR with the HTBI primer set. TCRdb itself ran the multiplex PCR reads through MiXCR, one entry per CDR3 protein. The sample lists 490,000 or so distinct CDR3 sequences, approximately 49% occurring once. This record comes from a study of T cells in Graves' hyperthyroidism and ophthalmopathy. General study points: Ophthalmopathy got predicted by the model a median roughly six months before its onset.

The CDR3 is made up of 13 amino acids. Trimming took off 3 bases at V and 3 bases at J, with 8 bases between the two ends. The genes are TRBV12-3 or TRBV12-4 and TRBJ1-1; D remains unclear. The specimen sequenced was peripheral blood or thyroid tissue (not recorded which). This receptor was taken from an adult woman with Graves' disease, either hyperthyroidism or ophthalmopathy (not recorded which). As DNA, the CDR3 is TGTGCCAGCAGTTTCTGGTCGGACACTGAAGCTTTCTTT. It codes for CASSFWSDTEAFF.